Detailed here is one T cell receptor beta chain. Its matching antigen is unknown. The sample originates from a study of cytomegalovirus exposure and HLA in healthy donors. Study results and caveats: Researchers reported in a later analysis that common viral pathogens appeared linked to several top clusters.

Primers for the PCR totalled 60 Vbeta and 13 Jbeta. Repertoires were generated with immunoSEQ multiplex PCR, while TCRdb's copy carries only in-frame clones and drops some. The sample holds some 87,000 clones; under 85% are singletons and the top ten take 7.3%. Everyone who donated was a healthy bone marrow donor. The specimen was PBMCs. This receptor was identified in a man aged 45 to 65 in good health and CMV-seropositive.

The CDR3 loop is CASSGGTGASFSLHF. The DNA for the CDR3 is TGTGCCAGCAGCGGAGGGACAGGGGCCTCGTTTTCCCTCCACTTT. This sequence joins TRBV5-4 and TRBJ1-6; 10 bases align to TRBD1. Germline lookup yields CDR1 SGHNT and CDR2 YYREEE (reference sequence). With 4 bases clipped from V and 14 bases from J, the junction kept 12 bases outside the gene matches. The CDR3 consists of 15 residues.